This TCR beta chain was sequenced in a study of blood T cell repertoires in COVID-19. The length of the CDR3 is 13 residues. Germline values: CDR1 GTSNPN, CDR2 SVGIG (reference sequence). V lost 0 bases to trimming and J lost 4 bases, with 9 bases between them. Profiled with immunoSEQ multiplex PCR; TCRdb holds only in-frame clones, not every one. The profile shows about 74,000 clones, about nine tenths of them singletons. This receptor was obtained from a man in his forties or fifties with COVID-19, enrolled during active disease. The source material was peripheral blood. This rearrangement joins TRBV30 to TRBJ2-5, with D uncertain. The CDR3 is CAWSVYIAETQYF. CDR3 in DNA: TGTGCCTGGAGTGTGTATATAGCAGAGACCCAGTACTTC.